The source of this TCR beta chain is a study of cytomegalovirus exposure and HLA in healthy donors. Findings of the study overall: Rare sequences made up most TCRs, while some public TCRs were found in many donors.

TCRdb's copy holds only in-frame clones and misses some; the assay was immunoSEQ multiplex PCR. The data contain some 250,000 clones, about 90% of them singletons. As to this clone: Its antigen is still unknown.

Germline assignment: CDR1 SGHNT and CDR2 YYREEE (reference sequence). CDR3 length: 14 amino acids. Trimming cost V 1 base and J 4 bases; bases outside gene matches: 2. The source is a woman aged 18-29 years in good health and CMV-seronegative. The material sequenced was PBMCs. This chain joins TRBV5-4 and TRBJ2-7; 10 positions match TRBD2. Here the CDR3 reads CASSLSSGGYEQYF. CDR3 in DNA: TGTGCCAGCAGCTTGTCTAGCGGGGGATACGAGCAGTACTTC.